A single sample is the source of the 6 T cell receptor beta chains below, sequenced in a study of blood T cell repertoires in COVID-19 (dated by TCRdb to the early 2020s). Library preparation was by the immunoSEQ multiplex PCR assay. TCRdb carries this immuneACCESS record with in-frame sequences only. Its versions omit some clonotypes, under half of them owing to an unresolved V gene in the studies checked, with the rest unexplained. Recorded for this sample are about 270,000 clones; roughly 79% of them occurred a single time. Of the sample, less than 3% falls within the top ten clones. Sequenced sample: peripheral blood. The receptors were sampled from a woman aged 55-70 years with active or convalescent COVID-19.

The rearrangement joins TRBV6-5 to TRBJ1-2, with TRBD1 identical over 11 bases. Germline V CDR1 and CDR2: MNHEY, SVGAGI. This CDR3 region has 16 residues. The V and J ends lost 2 bases and 4 bases, in that order; junction bases with no gene match: 6. The DNA for the CDR3 is TGTGCCAGCAGTTACGTGGGGACAGGGGGGCCCTATGGCTACACCTTC. Protein: CASSYVGTGGPYGYTF.

This clone was picked up one time. This rearrangement joins TRBV5-1 to TRBJ2-3; 7 nucleotides match TRBD2. Germline V gene data show CDR1 as SGHRS and CDR2 as YFSETQ. This CDR3 comprises 17 residues. V dropped 3 bases and J dropped 4; count of bases not matched to a gene: 14. The CDR3 nucleotides read TGCGCCAGCAGCTCGCTCCCCAGCGGGGTGGCATCAGATACGCAGTATTTT. Amino acids: CASSSLPSGVASDTQYF.

The rearrangement uses TRBV5-4 and TRBJ1-1, with 12 bases lining up with TRBD1. The ends lost 5 bases at V and 8 bases at J; junction bases unmatched: 7. The germline V gene has CDR1 SGHNT and CDR2 YYREEE (reference sequence). CDR3 length: 14 amino acids. The CDR3 spells CASSPGTGGIEAFF. DNA of the CDR3: TGTGCCAGCAGTCCCGGGACAGGGGGCATCGAAGCTTTCTTT.

The genes are TRBV7-2 and TRBJ1-2; D is unresolved. The germline V gene encodes CDR1 SGHTA and CDR2 FQGNSA. The CDR3 covers 15 residues. V lost 7 bases to trimming and J lost 0 bases, with 15 bases between them. The CDR3 sequence is CASKFLASTNYGYTF. CDR3 coding DNA: TGTGCCAGCAAGTTTTTAGCGTCGACTAACTATGGCTACACCTTC.

This clone came up once. The chain employs TRBV7-3 and TRBJ1-2; 7 bases agree with TRBD1. CDR1 SGHTA and CDR2 FQGTGA come from the germline V gene. J gave up 4 bases and V 4 bases, and 6 bases lay outside the gene matches. This CDR3 has 14 residues. CDR3 residues: CASSSTGDGYGYTF. The CDR3 coding sequence is TGTGCCAGCAGCTCTACAGGGGATGGCTATGGCTACACCTTC.

This chain connects TRBV15 to TRBJ1-2, with 8 bases that match TRBD1. The length of the CDR3 is 14 residues. The V gene's germline CDR1 is LNHNV and CDR2 YYDKDF (reference sequence). Germline trimming cut 3 bases from V and 4 bases from J; bases unmatched to any gene: 4. In DNA form, the CDR3 reads TGTGCCACCAGCAGCCTCCAGGGGGCCTATGGCTACACCTTC. This gives the protein CATSSLQGAYGYTF.